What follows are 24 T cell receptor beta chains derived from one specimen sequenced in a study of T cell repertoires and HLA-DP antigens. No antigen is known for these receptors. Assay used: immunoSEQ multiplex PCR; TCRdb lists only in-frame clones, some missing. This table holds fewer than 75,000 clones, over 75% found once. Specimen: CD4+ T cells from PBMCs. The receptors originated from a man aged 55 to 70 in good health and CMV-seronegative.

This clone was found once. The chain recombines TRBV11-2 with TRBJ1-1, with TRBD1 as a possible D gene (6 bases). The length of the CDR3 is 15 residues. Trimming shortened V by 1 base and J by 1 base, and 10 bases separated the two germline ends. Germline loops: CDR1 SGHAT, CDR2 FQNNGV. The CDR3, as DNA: TGTGCCAGCAGCTTAGCGCAGGGGCGGAACACTGAAGCTTTCTTT. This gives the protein CASSLAQGRNTEAFF.

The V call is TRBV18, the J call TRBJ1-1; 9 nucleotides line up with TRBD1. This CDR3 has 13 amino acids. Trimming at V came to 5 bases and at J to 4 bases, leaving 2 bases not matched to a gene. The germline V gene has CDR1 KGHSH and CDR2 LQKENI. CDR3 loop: CASSGDRATEAFF. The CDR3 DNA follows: TGTGCCAGCTCAGGGGACAGGGCCACTGAAGCTTTCTTT.

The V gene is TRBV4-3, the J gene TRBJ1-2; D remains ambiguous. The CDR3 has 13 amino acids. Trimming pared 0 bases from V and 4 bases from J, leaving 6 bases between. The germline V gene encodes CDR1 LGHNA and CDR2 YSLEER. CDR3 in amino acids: CASSQDRGYGYTF. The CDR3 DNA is TGCGCCAGCAGCCAAGATCGAGGCTATGGCTACACCTTC.

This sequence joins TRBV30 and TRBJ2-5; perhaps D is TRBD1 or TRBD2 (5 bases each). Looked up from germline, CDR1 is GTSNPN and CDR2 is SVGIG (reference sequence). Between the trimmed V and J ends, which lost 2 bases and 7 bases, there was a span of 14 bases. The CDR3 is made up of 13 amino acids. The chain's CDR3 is CAWSRNSGGTQYF. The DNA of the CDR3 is TGTGCCTGGAGTAGGAATAGTGGGGGGACCCAGTACTTC.

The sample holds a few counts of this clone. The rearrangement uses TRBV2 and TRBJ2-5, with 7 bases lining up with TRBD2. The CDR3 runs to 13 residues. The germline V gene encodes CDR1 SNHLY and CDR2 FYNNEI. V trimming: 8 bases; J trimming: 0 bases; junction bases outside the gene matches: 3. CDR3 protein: CASRRGNQETQYF. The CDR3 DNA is TGTGCCAGCCGGCGGGGGAACCAAGAGACCCAGTACTTC.

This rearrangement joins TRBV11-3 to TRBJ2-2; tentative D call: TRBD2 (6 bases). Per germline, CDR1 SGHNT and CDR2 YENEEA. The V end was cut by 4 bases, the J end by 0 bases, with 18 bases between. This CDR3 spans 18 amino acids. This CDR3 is CASSSGVGRASNTGELFF. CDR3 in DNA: TGTGCCAGCAGCTCGGGAGTGGGGCGGGCCTCGAACACCGGGGAGCTGTTTTTT.

DNA of the CDR3: TGTGCCAGCAGCTTAGTGGATACGCAGTATTTT. Amino acids: CASSLVDTQYF. This chain links TRBV7-8 with TRBJ2-3; D gene ambiguous. V was shortened by 1 base and J by 6 bases, with 2 bases between the two germline ends. The CDR3 runs 11 residues. Looked up from germline, CDR1 is SGHVS and CDR2 is FQNEAQ.

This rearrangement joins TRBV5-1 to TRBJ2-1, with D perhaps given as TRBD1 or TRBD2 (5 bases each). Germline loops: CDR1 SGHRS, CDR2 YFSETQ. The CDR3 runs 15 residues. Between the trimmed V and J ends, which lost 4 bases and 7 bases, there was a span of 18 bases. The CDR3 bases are TGCGCCAGCAGCACCGAGGGACCCGCGGAAAATGAGCAGTTCTTC. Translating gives CASSTEGPAENEQFF.

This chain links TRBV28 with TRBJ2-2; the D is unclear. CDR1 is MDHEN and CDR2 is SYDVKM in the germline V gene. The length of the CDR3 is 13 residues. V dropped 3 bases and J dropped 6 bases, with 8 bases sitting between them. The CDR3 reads CASSFSRAGELFF. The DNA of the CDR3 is TGTGCCAGCAGTTTTTCAAGGGCCGGGGAGCTGTTTTTT.

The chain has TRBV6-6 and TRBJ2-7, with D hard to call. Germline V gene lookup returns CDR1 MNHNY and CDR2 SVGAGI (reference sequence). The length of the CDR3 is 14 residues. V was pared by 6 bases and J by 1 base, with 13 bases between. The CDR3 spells CASRGHQGSYEQYV. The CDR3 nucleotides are TGTGCCAGCAGGGGCCACCAAGGGTCCTACGAGCAGTACGTC.

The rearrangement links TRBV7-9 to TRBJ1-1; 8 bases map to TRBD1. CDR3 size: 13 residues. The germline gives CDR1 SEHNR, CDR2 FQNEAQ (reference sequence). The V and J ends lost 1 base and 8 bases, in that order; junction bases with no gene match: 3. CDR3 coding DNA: TGTGCCAGCAGCTTAGGACAGGGGAACGAAGCTTTCTTT. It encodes CASSLGQGNEAFF.

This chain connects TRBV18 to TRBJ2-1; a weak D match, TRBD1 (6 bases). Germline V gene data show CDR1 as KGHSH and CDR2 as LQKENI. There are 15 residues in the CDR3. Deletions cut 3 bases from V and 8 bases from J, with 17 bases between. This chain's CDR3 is CASSPLTGSIDEQFF. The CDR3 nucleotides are TGTGCCAGCTCACCTCTGACAGGAAGTATCGATGAGCAGTTCTTC.

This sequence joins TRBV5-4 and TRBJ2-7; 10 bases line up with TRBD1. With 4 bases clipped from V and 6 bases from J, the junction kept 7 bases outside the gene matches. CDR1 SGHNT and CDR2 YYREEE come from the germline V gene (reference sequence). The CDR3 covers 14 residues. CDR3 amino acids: CASSTRQGAGEQYF. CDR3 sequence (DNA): TGTGCCAGCAGCACTAGACAGGGGGCGGGCGAGCAGTACTTC.

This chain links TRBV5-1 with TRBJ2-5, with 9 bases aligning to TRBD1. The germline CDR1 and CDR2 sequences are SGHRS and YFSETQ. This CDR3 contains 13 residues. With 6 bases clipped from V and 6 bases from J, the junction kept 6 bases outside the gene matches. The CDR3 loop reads CASKPTGGQTQYF. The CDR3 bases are TGCGCCAGCAAACCGACAGGGGGACAGACCCAGTACTTC.

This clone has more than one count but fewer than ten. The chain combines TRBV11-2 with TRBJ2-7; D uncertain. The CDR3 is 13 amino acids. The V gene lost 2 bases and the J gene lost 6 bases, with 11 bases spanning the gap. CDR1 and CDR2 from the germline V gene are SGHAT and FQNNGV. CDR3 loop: CASSLHRATEQYF. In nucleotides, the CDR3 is TGTGCCAGCAGCTTACACCGCGCTACCGAGCAGTACTTC.

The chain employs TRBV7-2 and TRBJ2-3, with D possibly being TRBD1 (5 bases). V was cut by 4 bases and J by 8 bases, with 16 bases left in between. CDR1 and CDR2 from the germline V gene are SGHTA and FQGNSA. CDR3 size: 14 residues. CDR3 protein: CASSSSTGLGTQYF. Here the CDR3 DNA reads TGTGCCAGCAGCTCATCAACAGGTCTGGGTACGCAGTATTTT.

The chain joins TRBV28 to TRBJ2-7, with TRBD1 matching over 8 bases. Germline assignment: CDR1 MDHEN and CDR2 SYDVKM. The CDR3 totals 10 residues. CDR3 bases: TGTGTTTCCGGGACAGGCCCGCAGTACGTC. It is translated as CVSGTGPQYV.

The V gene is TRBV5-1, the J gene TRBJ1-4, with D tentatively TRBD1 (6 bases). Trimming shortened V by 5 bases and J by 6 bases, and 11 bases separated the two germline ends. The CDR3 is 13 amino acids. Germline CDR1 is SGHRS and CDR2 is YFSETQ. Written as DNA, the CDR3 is TGCGCCAGCAGGATACGACAGGATGAAAAACTGTTTTTT. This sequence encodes CASRIRQDEKLFF.

CDR3: CASSIDIQGTSPLHF. The CDR3 DNA reads TGTGCCAGTAGTATAGATATACAGGGTACTTCACCCCTCCACTTT. The J gene is TRBJ1-6, the V gene TRBV19; tentative D call: TRBD1 (6 bases). This CDR3 is 15 amino acids long. V lost 0 bases and J 9 bases, leaving 12 bases between the germline ends. Per the germline V gene, CDR1 is LNHDA and CDR2 is SQIVND (reference sequence).

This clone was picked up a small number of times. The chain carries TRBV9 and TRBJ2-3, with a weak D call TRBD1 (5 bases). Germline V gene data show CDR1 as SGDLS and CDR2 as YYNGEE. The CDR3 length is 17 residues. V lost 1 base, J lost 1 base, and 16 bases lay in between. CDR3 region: CASSVNPGIGGTDTQYF. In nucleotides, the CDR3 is TGTGCCAGCAGCGTAAACCCAGGGATCGGTGGCACAGATACGCAGTATTTT.

Here the CDR3 DNA reads TGCGCCAGCAGCCAAGATTACGGGTTTGAGCAGTACTTC. This codes for CASSQDYGFEQYF. The chain recombines TRBV4-3 with TRBJ2-7; D gene unclear. Trimming pared 0 bases from V and 7 bases from J, leaving 10 bases between. CDR3 length: 13 amino acids. Germline V gene lookup returns CDR1 LGHNA and CDR2 YSLEER.

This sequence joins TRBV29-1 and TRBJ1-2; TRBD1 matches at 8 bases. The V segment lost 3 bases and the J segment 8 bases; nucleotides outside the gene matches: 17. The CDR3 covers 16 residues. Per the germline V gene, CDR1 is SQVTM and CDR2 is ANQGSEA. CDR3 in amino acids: CSVDRTLDRALGGYTF. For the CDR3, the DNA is TGCAGCGTTGATCGCACCCTGGACAGGGCCTTAGGGGGCTACACCTTC. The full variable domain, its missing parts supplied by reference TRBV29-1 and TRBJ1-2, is SAVISQKPSRDICQRGTSLTIQCQVDSQVTMMFWYRQQPGQSLTLIATANQGSEATYESGFVIDKFPISRPNLTFSTLTVSNMSPEDSSIYLCSVDRTLDRALGGYTFGSGTRLTVV.

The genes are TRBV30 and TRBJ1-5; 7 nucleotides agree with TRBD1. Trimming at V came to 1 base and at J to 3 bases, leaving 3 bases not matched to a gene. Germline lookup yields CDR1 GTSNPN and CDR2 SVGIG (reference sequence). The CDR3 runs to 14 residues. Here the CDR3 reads CAWSGTGPNQPQHF. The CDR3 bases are TGTGCCTGGAGTGGGACAGGACCCAATCAGCCCCAGCATTTT.

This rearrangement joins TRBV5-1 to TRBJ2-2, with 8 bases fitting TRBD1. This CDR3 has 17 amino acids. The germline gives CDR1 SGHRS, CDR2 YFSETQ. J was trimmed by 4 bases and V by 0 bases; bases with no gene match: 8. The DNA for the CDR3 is TGCGCCAGCAGCTTGGGGCAGGGGGCGACGGGCACCGGGGAGCTGTTTTTT. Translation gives CASSLGQGATGTGELFF.